This T cell receptor beta chain is from a study of cytomegalovirus exposure and HLA in healthy donors. About the research overall: The 120 or so validation repertoires used a platform that matched the one used for the 600 to 750 first-cohort repertoires, as a later analysis reported.

Findings and caveats of the study: As confirmed in vitro, a few CMV-associated chains were specific for CMV antigens.

Generated by immunoSEQ multiplex PCR, the TCRdb table keeps only in-frame clones and is missing some. The sample lists roughly 200,000 clones, approximately 86% occurring once. The germline V gene encodes CDR1 SGHRS and CDR2 YFSETQ. The CDR3 has 14 amino acids. V lost 0 bases, J lost 7 bases, and 11 bases lay in between. Regarding this clone: Its antigen is as yet unknown.

Sample: PBMCs. The J gene is TRBJ1-5, the V gene TRBV5-1; D gene unclear. This TCR derives from a young man in good health and CMV-seropositive. CDR3 DNA: TGCGCCAGCAGCTTGGAGCACCCCGGGCAGCCCCAGCATTTT. It specifies CASSLEHPGQPQHF.